The present T cell receptor (beta chain) was sequenced within a study of shared clonotypes between healthy human individuals (dated by TCRdb to 2018 to 2020). About the investigation overall: Three men and a couple of women, aged 18 to 49 years, made up the cohort. For each donor, three plates each were used for CD4 naive and CD4 memory, two plates were used for CD8 naive, and one plate was used for CD8 memory. The study deeply sequenced blood TCR repertoires of five healthy adults to estimate repertoire size and the extent of clonotype sharing between individuals. Different laboratories and diverse techniques were used to prepare libraries and sequence TCR repertoires, to increase sequencing depth and limit assay-specific biases. Between about 0.9 and 9 billion PBMCs per donor were obtained by leukapheresis.

About this clone itself: No cognate antigen has been identified for it. Per-base quality was not reported, and no clone a single base away is much larger than it.

The donors were healthy, HIV-negative adults with no recently reported acute infections or vaccinations. Every donor was a Caucasian adult living in Nashville, Tennessee, USA. CD4+ T cells were enriched by magnetic negative selection; naive cells were then positively selected on CD45RA, and the negative fraction formed the memory subset. After blood collection by leukapheresis, PBMCs were isolated using Ficoll-Histopaque density gradient centrifugation and then cryopreserved in the vapor phase of liquid nitrogen. Analytical flow cytometry was used to check the purity and quantity of each magnetically sorted T cell population. Genomic DNA was isolated from every sorted fraction and measured by UV absorbance on a Nanodrop 2000c. The CDR3 sequence holds 14 residues, the cysteine and phenylalanine included. Here the CDR3 DNA is all that survives: 42 bases in frame from base 1. V loses 5 bases, J loses 7 bases, and the germline ends lie 18 bases apart. Taken from the germline V gene, the CDR1 and CDR2 loops are SGHTA and FQGNSA.

The research as a whole found: Sampling was restricted to blood, and TCR repertoires in tissues likely differ from the TCR repertoires found in blood. Sharing across several donors was observed for approximately 5% of naive CD4, about 4% of naive CD8, about 2.3% of memory CD4, and 0.4% of memory CD8 clonotypes. Based on pairwise subsampling, the degree of clonotype sharing among donors was expected to be affected by sequencing depth. Compared with non-shared clonotypes, the clonotypes found in all four sorted-subset donors had higher generation probabilities. Estimated clonotype richness was generally larger for naive than for memory subsets. Because the study included a small number of donors, the genetic and exposure-history diversity represented was limited. Rarefaction of sorted-subset datasets indicated incomplete sequencing despite the large sequencing depth.

TCR CDR3 regions were amplified from genomic DNA by multiplex PCR using the deep immunoSEQ assay. Extracted genomic DNA from each cell subset was spread evenly across all wells of several immunoSEQ 96-well plates, with each plate serving as a replicate. For sorted subsets, about 220 ng of genomic DNA, equivalent to 30,000 or so T cell genomes, went into each replicate PCR. Purified libraries were measured with a Qubit 3.0 fluorometer, size-checked on a Bioanalyzer 2100, and measured again with the KAPA Library Quantification kit. Every immunoSEQ 96-well plate was sequenced on a separate single-read 150-cycle Illumina NextSeq 550 flow cell. Per the original workflow: Because the immunoSEQ output held only junctional sequences and lacked quality scores, the filtering could not match the filtering applied to full-length reads. To assign V/J genes and CDR3, sequences were annotated using PyIR, a Python wrapper for IgBLAST v1.9, with IMGT germline references. Reads with weak V/J assignments (E-value above 1e-6), missing CDR3, stop codons, out-of-frame junctions, or ambiguous translated residues were removed. A V3J clonotype was defined by an identical inferred V gene, J gene, and CDR3 amino acid sequence. To compute the percentage overlap between repertoires, the number of shared unique clonotypes was divided by the size of the smaller repertoire. Repertoire richness was assessed with RTK rarefaction, the Chao1 estimator, and Recon v2.1 estimates of unobserved clonotypes. Generation probabilities were computed with OLGA for all TCRbeta clonotypes obtained by the gDNA method from several donors. Imported from immuneACCESS, the table was reduced by TCRdb to in-frame sequences with V and J called. These copies leave out some clones; in studies compared against another copy, an unresolved V gene accounts for under half, and the cause of the remainder is not known. V and J calls and clone size follow that table, whereas D and trimming were derived from the DNA. The sample records approximately 720,000 clones, less than 80% of which are singletons. In total, the top ten clones hold 1.8% of the sample.

This receptor chain uses TRBV7-2 and TRBJ2-7; TRBD2 could be the D gene, as 6 bases match. Input material: memory CD4+ T cells sorted from blood. In the paper's terms, the cell subset or site label means: CD45RA-negative fraction. This receptor was obtained from a woman between 25 and 40 years old in good health. The nucleotide sequence is given as TGTGCCAGCAGCGCGGGGCGGACTCCAGCTGAGCAGTACTTC. Its protein product is CASSAGRTPAEQYF.